One sample yielded the 16 T cell receptor beta chains listed below, sequenced in a study of T cell repertoires in cytomegalovirus infection (dated by TCRdb to the late 2010s). The instrument was an Illumina HiSeq 1500. Using fastp at Q25 and MiXCR, TCRdb reprocessed the public reads and kept productive beta chains. Every entry covers one CDR3 protein and lists the most common genes and DNA from its rows. In this sample the table shows about 330,000 distinct CDR3 sequences, more than 8% of which occur a single time. The ten largest clones add up to 3.5% to 4.5% of the sample. The sequenced sample consisted of PBMCs. The origin of the receptors is a human donor in good health (CMV status not recorded). Some clones in this sample may be carry-over from other donors' samples.

With regard to this clonotype: A much larger clone lies a single base off, so this may be a read error. The rearrangement uses TRBV28 and TRBJ1-1, with 11 bases identical to TRBD1. Germline CDR1 and CDR2: MDHEN and SYDVKM. J gave up 3 bases and V 5 bases, and 5 bases lay outside the gene matches. The CDR3 runs to 15 residues. The CDR3 loop reads CASSPGDRGDTEAFF. The CDR3 DNA follows: TGTGCCAGCAGTCCGGGGGACAGGGGGGACACTGAAGCTTTCTTT.

This clonotype was counted a few times. The V gene is TRBV5-1, the J gene TRBJ2-1, with D possibly TRBD2 on 6 matching bases. The CDR3 runs to 15 residues. Per the germline V gene, CDR1 is SGHRS and CDR2 is YFSETQ. The V end lost 2 bases, the J end lost 8 bases, and 17 bases lay between the germline ends. The CDR3: CASSLGSGPLYEQFF. As DNA, the CDR3 is TGCGCCAGCAGCTTAGGTAGCGGCCCTCTTTATGAGCAGTTCTTC.

This clonotype was observed a few times. The CDR3 DNA reads TGCGCCAGCAGCCCCTCCGGTGGTGGGTTCGATACGCAGTATTTT. This codes for CASSPSGGGFDTQYF. This chain connects TRBV4-1 to TRBJ2-3; no definite D call. The CDR3 runs 15 residues. Between the trimmed V and J ends, which lost 4 bases and 6 bases, there was a span of 17 bases. The germline gives CDR1 MGHRA, CDR2 YSYEKL.

This clonotype was counted only a few times. The chain combines TRBV19 with TRBJ2-3; no definite D call. This CDR3 has 13 amino acids. The germline gives CDR1 LNHDA, CDR2 SQIVND (reference sequence). Between the trimmed V and J ends, which lost 8 bases and 0 bases, there was a span of 9 bases. The CDR3 DNA is TGTGCCAGTCGAGCCTTAAGCACAGATACGCAGTATTTT. It yields the protein CASRALSTDTQYF.

The rearrangement uses TRBV20-1 and TRBJ2-7; 7 bases are shared with TRBD2. The V and J ends lost 0 bases and 1 base, in that order; junction bases with no gene match: 3. CDR1 and CDR2 (germline): DFQATT, SNEGSKA (reference sequence). The CDR3 consists of 14 residues. The CDR3 here is CSARDASGSYEQYF. The CDR3 nucleotides are TGCAGTGCTAGAGATGCTAGCGGTTCCTACGAGCAGTACTTC.

In its sample, this clonotype was seen a few times. Here the CDR3 DNA reads TGTGCCACCAGCAGAGACCTCGTATCCTACGAGCAGTACTTC. It specifies CATSRDLVSYEQYF. The rearrangement joins TRBV15 to TRBJ2-7, with D unclear. Germline V gene data show CDR1 as LNHNV and CDR2 as YYDKDF (reference sequence). V lost 0 bases and J lost 1, with 7 bases in between. The length of the CDR3 is 14 residues.

This clonotype was counted at least ten times. The chain links TRBV12-3 or TRBV12-4 to TRBJ1-5; D gene ambiguous. The CDR3 has 15 amino acids. Trimming removed 2 bases at V and 4 bases at J, with 12 bases between. For the CDR3, the DNA is TGTGCCAGCAGTTTATCGGTACTAAAAAATCAGCCCCAGCATTTT. It encodes CASSLSVLKNQPQHF.

This clonotype has just a few counts. The chain links TRBV6-2 or TRBV6-3 to TRBJ2-5; D call uncertain. The ends were cut back, 5 bases at V and 6 bases at J, with 10 bases in the middle. The CDR3 contains 12 residues. Germline CDR1 is MNHEY and CDR2 is SVGEGT. The CDR3 bases are TGTGCCAGCAGTAGAATGGAGAAGACCCAGTACTTC. Translating it yields CASSRMEKTQYF.

This clonotype appeared many times. The chain couples TRBV7-2 to TRBJ1-6; no clear D. CDR3 length: 12 amino acids. V gave up 5 bases and J gave up 10 bases, with 9 bases separating them. The germline CDR1 and CDR2 sequences are SGHTA and FQGNSA. CDR3 DNA: TGTGCCAGCAGCGATGCGCGGTCACCCCTCCACTTT. It specifies CASSDARSPLHF.

This clonotype was seen a single time. The chain employs TRBV24-1 and TRBJ2-1; D is perhaps TRBD1 or TRBD2 (5 bases each). Germline assignment: CDR1 KGHDR and CDR2 SFDVKD. The CDR3 length is 12 residues. V shed 9 bases and J shed 8 bases, with 13 bases lying between them. The CDR3 DNA reads as TGTGCCACCGGGACGGCCAGGGATGAGCAGTTCTTC. Translation: CATGTARDEQFF.

This clonotype is a singleton in its sample. This sequence may be a read error, since a much larger clone differs from it by one base. The CDR3 DNA is TGTGCCAGCAGCTTAGCGATAGTCGAGCAGTTCTTC. Translated: CASSLAIVEQFF. The chain employs TRBV7-6 and TRBJ2-1; no reliable D call. Trimming pared 0 bases from V and 10 bases from J, leaving 7 bases between. The germline V gene has CDR1 SGHVS and CDR2 FNYEAQ. CDR3 length equals 12 residues. The variable domain in full, completed from reference TRBV7-6 and TRBJ2-1, reads GAGVSQSPRYKVTKRGQDVALRCDPISGHVSLYWYRQALGQGPEFLTYFNYEAQQDKSGLPNDRFSAERPEGSISTLTIQRTEQRDSAMYRCASSLAIVEQFFGPGTRLTVL.

The rearrangement uses TRBV19 and TRBJ2-1, with TRBD1 matching over 10 bases. The CDR3 totals 15 residues. Germline loops: CDR1 LNHDA, CDR2 SQIVND (reference sequence). The J segment lost 9 bases and the V segment lost 7 bases, leaving 12 bases of the junction unmatched. CDR3 protein: CASTRPGQGITEQFF. DNA for the CDR3: TGTGCCAGTACTCGACCGGGACAGGGGATAACTGAGCAGTTCTTC.

The sample holds many counts of this clonotype. V usage is TRBV7-9 and J usage is TRBJ2-3, with TRBD2 matching 7 bases. With V trimmed by 3 bases and J by 2 bases, 5 bases remained unmatched. Germline V CDR1 and CDR2: SEHNR, FQNEAQ (reference sequence). The CDR3 has 15 amino acids. As DNA, the CDR3 is TGTGCCAGCAGCTTGCTAGCGGCCTTCACAGATACGCAGTATTTT. This translates into CASSLLAAFTDTQYF.

This clonotype came up many times. V is TRBV7-2 and J is TRBJ2-6, with D possibly being TRBD2 (6 bases). Per germline, CDR1 SGHTA and CDR2 FQGNSA. This CDR3 has 17 residues. V was clipped by 6 bases and J by 0 bases, with 15 bases between them. The CDR3 DNA follows: TGTGCCAGCAGGCCCCGGACGGACTACTCTGGGGCCAACGTCCTGACTTTC. It translates to CASRPRTDYSGANVLTF.

This clonotype was recorded a few times. The chain combines TRBV28 with TRBJ1-1; D remains unclear. The CDR3 has 12 residues. From germline, CDR1 is MDHEN and CDR2 SYDVKM. The V and J ends lost 0 bases and 10 bases respectively, with 9 bases between them. As DNA, the CDR3 is TGTGCCAGCAGTTTATGGTCTGATATAGCTTTCTTT. It specifies CASSLWSDIAFF.

The rearrangement links TRBV5-5 to TRBJ2-7; 8 positions agree with TRBD2. Looked up from germline, CDR1 is SGHKS and CDR2 is YYEKEE (reference sequence). The CDR3 covers 15 residues. Trimming cost V 0 bases and J 2 bases; bases outside gene matches: 4. This chain's CDR3 is CASSLVSGETYEQYF. CDR3 nucleotide sequence: TGTGCCAGCAGCTTGGTTAGCGGGGAGACCTACGAGCAGTACTTC. Based on the CDR3 plus reference TRBV5-5 and TRBJ2-7, the full variable domain is DAGVTQSPTHLIKTRGQQVTLRCSPISGHKSVSWYQQVLGQGPQFIFQYYEKEERGRGNFPDRFSARQFPNYSSELNVNALLLGDSALYLCASSLVSGETYEQYFGPGTRLTVT.